A single sample gave rise to the 8 T cell receptor beta chains below, sequenced in a study of control samples from healthy donors and cancer patients. Produced via immunoSEQ multiplex PCR; TCRdb's table is partial and in-frame only. The sample shows 65,000 to 100,000 clones, around 87% of them seen only once. Sequencing used blood. Every receptor here comes from a man aged 50 or older in good health.

CDR3 sequence (DNA): TGTGCCTGGAGTGTTGGGGGAGATACGCAGTATTTT. This encodes CAWSVGGDTQYF. The chain recombines TRBV30 with TRBJ2-3; D may be TRBD1 or TRBD2 (5 bases each). Germline V gives CDR1 GTSNPN, CDR2 SVGIG (reference sequence). Deletions cut 0 bases from V and 5 bases from J, with 6 bases between. CDR3 length equals 12 residues.

J is TRBJ2-1 and V is TRBV11-2; D is possibly TRBD1 or TRBD2 (5 bases each). This CDR3 has 13 residues. Germline V gene data show CDR1 as SGHAT and CDR2 as FQNNGV. V was clipped by 4 bases and J by 5 bases, with 9 bases between them. Here the CDR3 reads CASSWGTHNEQFF. Here the CDR3 DNA reads TGTGCCAGCAGCTGGGGGACCCACAATGAGCAGTTCTTC. Together with reference TRBV11-2 and TRBJ2-1, the CDR3 gives the full variable domain: EAGVAQSPRYKIIEKRQSVAFWCNPISGHATLYWYQQILGQGPKLLIQFQNNGVVDDSQLPKDRFSAERLKGVDSTLKIQPAKLEDSAVYLCASSWGTHNEQFFGPGTRLTVL.

The V and J genes are TRBV4-3 and TRBJ1-5, with D perhaps TRBD1 (6 bases). With 0 bases removed from V and 0 bases from J, the gap between germline ends came to 12 bases. From germline, CDR1 is LGHNA and CDR2 YSLEER. CDR3 size: 17 residues. CDR3 DNA: TGCGCCAGCAGCCAAGAGAGGGGGGACTATAGCAATCAGCCCCAGCATTTT. This gives the protein CASSQERGDYSNQPQHF.

V gene TRBV7-3 combines with J gene TRBJ1-1; possible D gene TRBD1, 6 bases. Germline V CDR1 and CDR2: SGHTA, FQGTGA. The CDR3 spans 13 residues. V was clipped by 5 bases and J by 4 bases, with 11 bases between them. The CDR3 sequence is CASSREQGTEAFF. CDR3 in DNA: TGTGCCAGCAGCCGGGAACAGGGCACTGAAGCTTTCTTT. Looking up the rest from reference TRBV7-3 and TRBJ1-1 gives the full variable domain: GAGVSQTPSNKVTEKGKYVELRCDPISGHTALYWYRQSLGQGPEFLIYFQGTGAADDSGLPNDRFFAVRPEGSVSTLKIQRTERGDSAVYLCASSREQGTEAFFGQGTRLTVV.

This clone has just a few counts. The V and J genes are TRBV6-2 or TRBV6-3 and TRBJ2-5; 10 nucleotides agree with TRBD2. The J segment lost 4 bases and the V segment lost 0 bases, leaving 8 bases of the junction unmatched. CDR1 MNHEY and CDR2 SVGEGT come from the germline V gene. The CDR3 length is 17 residues. CDR3 DNA: TGTGCCAGCAGTTACTCCGGGACTAGCGTACTTCGAGAGACCCAGTACTTC. As protein: CASSYSGTSVLRETQYF.

V and J are TRBV14 and TRBJ2-1; no clear D gene. The germline gives CDR1 SGHDN, CDR2 FVKESK. This CDR3 is 12 amino acids long. Deletions cut 0 bases from V and 15 bases from J, with 12 bases between. The CDR3 DNA sequence: TGTGCCAGCAGCCAAGACGTGGCACCTAGGTTCTTC. Translation: CASSQDVAPRFF.

The chain has TRBV5-5 and TRBJ1-1; D unresolved. Germline CDR1 reads SGHKS; CDR2 reads YYEKEE (reference sequence). The ends were cut back, 1 base at V and 9 bases at J, with 16 bases in the middle. CDR3 size: 14 residues. This chain's CDR3 is CASSLPLDTAKAFF. Written as DNA, the CDR3 is TGTGCCAGCAGCTTGCCTCTTGACACTGCCAAAGCTTTCTTT.

J is TRBJ2-2 and V is TRBV7-9; 7 bases are a match to TRBD1. Trimming at V came to 3 bases and at J to 4 bases, leaving 5 bases not matched to a gene. Germline lookup yields CDR1 SEHNR and CDR2 FQNEAQ (reference sequence). There are 15 residues in the CDR3. The CDR3 reads CASSLTGQITGELFF. The DNA of the CDR3 is TGTGCCAGCAGCTTGACAGGGCAAATCACCGGGGAGCTGTTTTTT. The full variable domain, with the rest looked up from reference TRBV7-9 and TRBJ2-2, is DTGVSQNPRHKITKRGQNVTFRCDPISEHNRLYWYRQTLGQGPEFLTYFQNEAQLEKSRLLSDRFSAERPKGSFSTLEIQRTEQGDSAMYLCASSLTGQITGELFFGEGSRLTVL.